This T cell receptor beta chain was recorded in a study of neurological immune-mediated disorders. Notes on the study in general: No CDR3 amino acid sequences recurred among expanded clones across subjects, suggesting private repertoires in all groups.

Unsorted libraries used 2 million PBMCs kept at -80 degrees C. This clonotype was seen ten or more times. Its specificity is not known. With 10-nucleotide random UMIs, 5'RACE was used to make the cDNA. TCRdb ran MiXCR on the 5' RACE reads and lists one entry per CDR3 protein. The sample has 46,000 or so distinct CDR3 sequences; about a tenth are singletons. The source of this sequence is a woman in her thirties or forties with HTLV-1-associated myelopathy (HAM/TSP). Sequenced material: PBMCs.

The CDR3 DNA is TGTGCCATCAGTGACGGCAGGGATCACGAGCAGTACTTC. It is translated as CAISDGRDHEQYF. The chain joins TRBV10-3 to TRBJ2-7; a weak D match, TRBD1 (5 bases). Per the germline V gene, CDR1 is ENHRY and CDR2 is SYGVKD. The CDR3 is 13 amino acids. Trimming took off 3 bases at V and 5 bases at J, with 11 bases between the two ends.